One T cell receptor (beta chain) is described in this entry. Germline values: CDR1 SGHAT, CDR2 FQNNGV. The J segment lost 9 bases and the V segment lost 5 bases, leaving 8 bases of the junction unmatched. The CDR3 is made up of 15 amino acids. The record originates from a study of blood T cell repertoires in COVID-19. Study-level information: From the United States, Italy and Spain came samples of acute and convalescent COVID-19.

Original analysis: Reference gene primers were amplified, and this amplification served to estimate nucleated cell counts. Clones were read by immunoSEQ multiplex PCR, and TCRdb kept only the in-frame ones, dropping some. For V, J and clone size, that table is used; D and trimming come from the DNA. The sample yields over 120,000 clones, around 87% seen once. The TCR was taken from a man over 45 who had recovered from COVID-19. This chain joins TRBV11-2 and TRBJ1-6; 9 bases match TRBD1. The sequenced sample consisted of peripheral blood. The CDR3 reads CASSPRGQGGSPLHF. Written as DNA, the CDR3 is TGTGCCAGCAGCCCCAGGGGACAGGGAGGTTCACCCCTCCACTTT.